The present entry profiles one T cell receptor (beta chain) with its context. Many counts were recorded for this clonotype. The antigen it binds to is not known. No base quality information exists; no much larger clone differs at one position. This sample is drawn from a study of human T cells and chemical hapten exposure (dated by TCRdb to the early 2020s). As for the study more broadly: For sensitization, 2% DPC in acetone was applied to a roughly 2 cm by roughly 2 cm area of upper inner arm skin. Throughout the study period of about 23 weeks, patients also received therapeutic DPC doses to the scalp every week. Patch testing on the upper back used Finn chambers containing 0.01% DPC, with scoring done after 6 days according to International Contact Dermatitis Research Group standards. Alopecia areata with under or over 50% scalp involvement, alopecia totalis and alopecia universalis were represented in the patient cohort, which was mostly female. The libraries were sequenced as a pool, and the TCR yield per sample differed mostly because of small variations in library volumes within the pool. The study tracked peripheral blood TCR repertoire changes in vivo during primary and secondary sensitization to the hapten diphenylcyclopropenone (DPC) in alopecia patients. Blood samples were taken from patients before sensitization (week 0) and at 2, 6 and about 24 weeks after DPC sensitization. About 29 alopecia patients gave blood for TCR sequencing at one to four time points (pre-sensitization, 2, 6 and 24 weeks). Study-wide findings and limitations: The number of PT1 expanded TCRs positively correlated with patch test score, significant at thresholds 8, 16 and 32 but not 4. No change with DPC sensitization was found in the number of TCRs above 1 in 1000 frequency, and no evidence of global repertoire structure alterations was found. Alopecia, a presumed autoimmune disease, was present in all patients, so the immune response of the patients might differ from that of healthy individuals. Significantly more large CDR3 similarity clusters were formed by expanded TCRs than by pre-sensitization or healthy control sets, consistent with antigen-driven responses. After repeated subsampling, changes were observed in the strength of the expansion versus patch-test correlation and in the threshold at which the correlation became significant.

The method was RACE. Instrument used: NextSeq 500. During library preparation, unique molecular identifiers were attached to individual cDNA molecules so that TCRs could be counted in a quantitative, reproducible way. Both TCR alpha and TCR beta chains were sequenced from each blood RNA sample. The paper's data handling went like this. A median of about 89,000 TCRs per sample was observed, with a range of about 23,224 to 690,600. The Decombinator software suite was used to annotate the V, J and CDR3 of the TCR reads. To make PS versus PT1 abundance plots, every sample was subsampled to the same number of TCRs (28,000). Expanded TCRs were defined as absent before sensitization and observed at least eight times at the 2-week time point. The raw public data were reprocessed by TCRdb itself: fastp quality trimming at Q25, MiXCR clonotype calling, in-frame beta chains only. Each entry is one CDR3 protein sequence, shown with its most common DNA and genes. Here the V and J calls rest on TCRdb's processing, not on the authors' analysis. The sample has almost 40,000 distinct CDR3 sequences on record, approximately 7.6% of them singletons. The top ten constitute roughly 1.3% of the sample.

The CDR3 runs 14 residues from the cysteine to the phenylalanine. Only the CDR3 DNA stays, 42 bases, in frame from base 1. The V end loses 1 base and the J end loses 3 bases, and a stretch of 10 bases separates them. Interpreted using the paper, the time point label stands for: pre-sensitization, week 0. Interpreted using the paper, the treatment or condition label stands for: therapeutic diphenylcyclopropenone sensitization with weekly scalp DPC. At each patch-test visit, blood was drawn before the patch test was applied. Patients were considered eligible if aged 18 to 70, diagnosed with alopecia and deemed suitable for DPC therapy, and patients were excluded if pregnant. Total RNA was isolated from unfractionated whole blood collected in Tempus Blood RNA tubes.

This clonotype originated in a woman between 45 and 65 years old with alopecia areata. Some clones in this sample may be carry-over from other donors' samples. This specimen was whole blood, taken in connection with sensitization to the hapten diphenylcyclopropenone (DPC). This receptor chain uses TRBV12-3 or TRBV12-4 and TRBJ2-7; the D gene is not confidently resolved. CDR3 sequence: CASSLVGGRYEQYF. The DNA sequence is TGTGCCAGCAGTTTAGTGGGCGGCCGCTACGAGCAGTACTTC.